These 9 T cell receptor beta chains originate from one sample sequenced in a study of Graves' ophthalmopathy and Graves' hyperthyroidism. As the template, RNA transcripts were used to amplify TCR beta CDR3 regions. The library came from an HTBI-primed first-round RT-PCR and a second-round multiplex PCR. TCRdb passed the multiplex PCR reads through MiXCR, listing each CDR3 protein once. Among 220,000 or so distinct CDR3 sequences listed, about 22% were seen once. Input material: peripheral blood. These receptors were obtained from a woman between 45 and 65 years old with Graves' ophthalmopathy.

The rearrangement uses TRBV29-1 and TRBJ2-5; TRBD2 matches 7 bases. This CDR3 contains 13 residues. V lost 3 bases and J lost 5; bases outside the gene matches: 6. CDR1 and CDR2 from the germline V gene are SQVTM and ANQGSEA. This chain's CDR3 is CSVEGGVWETQYF. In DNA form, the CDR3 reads TGCAGCGTTGAGGGGGGGGTTTGGGAGACCCAGTACTTC.

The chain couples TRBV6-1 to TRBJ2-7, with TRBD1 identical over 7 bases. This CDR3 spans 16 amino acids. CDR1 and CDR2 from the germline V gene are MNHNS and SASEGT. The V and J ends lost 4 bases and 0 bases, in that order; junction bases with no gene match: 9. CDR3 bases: TGTGCCAGCAGTGCCCGACAGGGCCTAATCTCCTACGAGCAGTACTTC. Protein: CASSARQGLISYEQYF.

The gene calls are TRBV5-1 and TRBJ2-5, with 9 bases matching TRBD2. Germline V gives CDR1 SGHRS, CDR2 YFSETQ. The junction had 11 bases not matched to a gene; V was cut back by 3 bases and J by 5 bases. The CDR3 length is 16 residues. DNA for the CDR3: TGCGCCAGCAGCTCCTGGACTAGCGCTACAAGTGAGACCCAGTACTTC. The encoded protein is CASSSWTSATSETQYF.

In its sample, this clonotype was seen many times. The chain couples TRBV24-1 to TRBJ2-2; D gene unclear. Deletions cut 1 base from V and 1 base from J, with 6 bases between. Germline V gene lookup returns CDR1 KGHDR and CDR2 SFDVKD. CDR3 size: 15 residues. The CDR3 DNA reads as TGTGCCACCAGTGATTTAAGGGAGAACACCGGGGAGCTGTTTTTT. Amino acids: CATSDLRENTGELFF.

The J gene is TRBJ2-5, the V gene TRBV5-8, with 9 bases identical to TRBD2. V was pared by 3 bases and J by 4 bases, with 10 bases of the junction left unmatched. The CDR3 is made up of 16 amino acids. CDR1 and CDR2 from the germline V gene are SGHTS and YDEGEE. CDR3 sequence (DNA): TGTGCCAGCAGCTCCCAGGTGACTAGCGGACTAGAGACCCAGTACTTC. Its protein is CASSSQVTSGLETQYF.

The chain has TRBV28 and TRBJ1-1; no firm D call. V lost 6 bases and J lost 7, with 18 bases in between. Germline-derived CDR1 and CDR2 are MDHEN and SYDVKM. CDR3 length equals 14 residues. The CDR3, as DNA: TGTGCCAGCAGGAGTTACCGGGAGGCTGGTGAAGCTTTCTTT. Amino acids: CASRSYREAGEAFF.

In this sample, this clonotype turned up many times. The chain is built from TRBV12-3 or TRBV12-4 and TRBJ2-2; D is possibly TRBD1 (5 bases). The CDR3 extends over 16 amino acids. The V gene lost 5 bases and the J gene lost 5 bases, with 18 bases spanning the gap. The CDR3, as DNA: TGTGCCAGCAGTCCCCTCCTGGGTAGGGGAACCGGGGAGCTGTTTTTT. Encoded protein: CASSPLLGRGTGELFF.

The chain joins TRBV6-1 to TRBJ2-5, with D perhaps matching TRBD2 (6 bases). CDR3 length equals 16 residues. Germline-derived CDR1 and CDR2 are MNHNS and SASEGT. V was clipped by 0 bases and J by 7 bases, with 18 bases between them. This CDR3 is CASSEAGPGAPLTQYF. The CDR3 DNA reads TGTGCCAGCAGTGAAGCTGGTCCGGGAGCCCCCCTGACCCAGTACTTC.

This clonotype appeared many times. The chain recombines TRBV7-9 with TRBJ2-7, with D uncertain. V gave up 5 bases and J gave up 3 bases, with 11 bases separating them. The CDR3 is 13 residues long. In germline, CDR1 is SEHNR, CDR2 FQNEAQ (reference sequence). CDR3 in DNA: TGTGCCAGCAGCCCCCCAGCGAGCTACGAGCAGTACTTC. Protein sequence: CASSPPASYEQYF.